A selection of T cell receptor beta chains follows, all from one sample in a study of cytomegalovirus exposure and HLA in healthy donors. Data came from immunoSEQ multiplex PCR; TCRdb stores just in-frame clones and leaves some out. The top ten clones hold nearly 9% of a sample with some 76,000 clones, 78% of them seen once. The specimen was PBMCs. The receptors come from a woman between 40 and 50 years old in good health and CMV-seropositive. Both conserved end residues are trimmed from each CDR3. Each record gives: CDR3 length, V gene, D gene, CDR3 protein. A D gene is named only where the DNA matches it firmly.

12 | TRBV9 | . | ASSVSGIGTEAF
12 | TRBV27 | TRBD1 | ASSFFDRGTEAF
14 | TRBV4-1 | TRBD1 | ASSRAGQGNPYEQY
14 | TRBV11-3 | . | ASTSLWTAQGGELF
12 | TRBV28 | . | ASSGALITYEQY
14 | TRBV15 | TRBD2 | ATSRDTSASTYEQY
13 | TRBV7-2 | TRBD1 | ASSSSGGTDYGYT
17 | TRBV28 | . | ASSPWDRTIGGYQETQY
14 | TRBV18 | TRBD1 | ASSPPPTGDQETQY
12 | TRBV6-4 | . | ASSRPIRYYGYT
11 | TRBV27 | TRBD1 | ASRRTGDYEQY
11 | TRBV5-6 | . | ASSLRGGIEAF
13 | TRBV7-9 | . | ASSLLQGGQETQY
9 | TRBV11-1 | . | ASSYQYEQY
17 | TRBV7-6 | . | ASSSRKLGRLEVGTEAF
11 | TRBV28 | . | ASTPLGGYGAF
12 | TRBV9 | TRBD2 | ASSERGVTDTQY
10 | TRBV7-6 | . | ASSYGTGELF
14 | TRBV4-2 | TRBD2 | ASSQVSGGATDTQY
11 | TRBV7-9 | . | ASSFNRAYEQY
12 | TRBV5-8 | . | ASSLDRIGNGYT
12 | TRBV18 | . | ASSKGPGDTEAF